This T cell receptor beta chain derives from a study of shared clonotypes between healthy human individuals. Study-wide results and limits: Compared with clonotypes that all four donors shared, non-shared clonotypes had lower generation probabilities. Measured sharing among donors was expected to vary with sequencing depth.

The CDR3 runs to 16 residues. Losses at the gene ends were 0 bases for V and 6 bases for J; bases not matched to a gene: 9. The V gene's germline CDR1 is SGDLS and CDR2 YYNGEE. Concerning this clone itself: What it binds is unknown.

The naive CD8 fraction comprised CD45RO-negative cells positively selected for CCR7 and excluded terminally differentiated effector memory CD45RA+ cells. This table comes from immunoSEQ multiplex PCR, and its TCRdb copy is limited to in-frame clones, with some not included. The table has about 2.1 million clones, just under 95% seen once; the top ten hold more than 1.5%. The rearrangement joins TRBV9 to TRBJ2-5; 9 nucleotides align to TRBD2. The clonotype originates from a man between 18 and 35 years old in good health. Some clones in this sample may be carry-over from other donors' samples. The sequenced material came from naive CD8+ T cells from PBMCs. The CDR3 DNA sequence: TGTGCCAGCAGCGTAGATCTGCGGGAGGGCCAGCAGACCCAGTACTTC. As protein: CASSVDLREGQQTQYF.